This section outlines one T cell receptor (beta chain) sequence together with its context. Antigen specificity is unknown. Clones were sequenced by immunoSEQ multiplex PCR, and TCRdb holds only the in-frame ones, with some missing. The sample shows 140,000 to 150,000 clones, about 88% of them seen only once. Described time point: blood 4 weeks post-SBRT, at nephrectomy. Treatment meaning: 15 Gy SBRT to primary tumor, nephrectomy 4 weeks later. Germline assignment: CDR1 MNHNS and CDR2 SASEGT. The CDR3 has 13 amino acids. The ends lost 7 bases at V and 4 bases at J; junction bases unmatched: 3. The data belong to a study of radiation and T cells in renal cell carcinoma. Study results and caveats: No pretreatment tumor biopsies were available for baseline clonotypes. In blood, top tumor clones expanded by 2 weeks, shrinking by 4.

The material was blood, obtained from a patient whose treatment included radiotherapy and nephrectomy. The chain employs TRBV6-1 and TRBJ2-1, with TRBD2 identical over 8 bases. This clonotype was sampled from a woman in her fifties or sixties with renal cell carcinoma. CDR3 sequence (DNA): TGTGCCAGCACCTCGGGGGGGTACAATGAGCAGTTCTTC. Translated: CASTSGGYNEQFF.